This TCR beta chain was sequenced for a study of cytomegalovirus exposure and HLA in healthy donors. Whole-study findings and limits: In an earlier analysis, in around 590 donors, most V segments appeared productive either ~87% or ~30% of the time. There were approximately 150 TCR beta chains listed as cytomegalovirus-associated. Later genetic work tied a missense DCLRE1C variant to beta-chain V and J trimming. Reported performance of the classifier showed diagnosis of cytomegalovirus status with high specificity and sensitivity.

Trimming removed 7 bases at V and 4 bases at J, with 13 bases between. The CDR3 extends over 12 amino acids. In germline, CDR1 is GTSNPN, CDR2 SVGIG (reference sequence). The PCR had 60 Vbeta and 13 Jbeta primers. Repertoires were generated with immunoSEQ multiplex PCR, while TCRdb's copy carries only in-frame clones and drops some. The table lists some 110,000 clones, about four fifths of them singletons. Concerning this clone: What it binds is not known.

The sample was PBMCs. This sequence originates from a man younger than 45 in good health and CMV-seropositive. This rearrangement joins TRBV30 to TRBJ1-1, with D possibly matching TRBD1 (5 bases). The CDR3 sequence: CAFGRGFTEAFF. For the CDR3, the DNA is TGTGCCTTCGGTAGGGGTTTCACTGAAGCTTTCTTT.